These 10 T cell receptor beta chains originate from one sample sequenced in a study of cytomegalovirus exposure and HLA in healthy donors (dated by TCRdb to 2017 to 2019). Library generation was performed with the immunoSEQ multiplex PCR assay. The table was pulled from immuneACCESS by TCRdb, which kept in-frame rearrangements only. Such tables lose some clones; where checked, under half of the loss comes from unresolved V genes, and the rest has no known cause. The sample records tens of thousands of clones, around 96% of which are singletons. The ten largest clonotypes hold approximately 1.2% of the sample. The source material was PBMCs. Receptors originate from a woman aged 18-29 years in good health and CMV-seronegative.

The gene calls are TRBV19 and TRBJ2-3; 15 bases align to TRBD2. J lost 4 bases, V lost 5 bases, and 10 bases had no gene match. This CDR3 spans 18 amino acids. Germline CDR1 is LNHDA and CDR2 is SQIVND (reference sequence). In DNA form, the CDR3 reads TGTGCCAGTAGTCCCCCGGGACTAGCGGGGGGCGCCGCAGATACGCAGTATTTT. Amino acid sequence: CASSPPGLAGGAADTQYF. Complete variable domain (other parts from reference TRBV19 and TRBJ2-3): DGGITQSPKYLFRKEGQNVTLSCEQNLNHDAMYWYRQDPGQGLRLIYYSQIVNDFQKGDIAEGYSVSREKKESFPLTVTSAQKNPTAFYLCASSPPGLAGGAADTQYFGPGTRLTVL.

J is TRBJ2-2 and V is TRBV18; 7 bases fit TRBD1. Germline lookup yields CDR1 KGHSH and CDR2 LQKENI. V dropped 4 bases and J dropped 5; count of bases not matched to a gene: 7. The CDR3 loop spans 15 amino acids. The CDR3 DNA is TGTGCCAGCTCACTGAGACAGGGTCCAACCGGGGAGCTGTTTTTT. Translation: CASSLRQGPTGELFF.

V gene TRBV4-2 combines with J gene TRBJ2-3; D not resolved. The CDR3 is 15 amino acids. Trimming pared 0 bases from V and 6 bases from J, leaving 13 bases between. Germline CDR1 is LGHNA and CDR2 is YNFKEQ. DNA of the CDR3: TGTGCCAGCAGCCAAGAAGGCCTACCCAGGGATACGCAGTATTTT. Amino acids: CASSQEGLPRDTQYF.

The chain joins TRBV18 to TRBJ2-3; maybe TRBD2 (5 bases). This CDR3 is built from 17 residues. Germline V gives CDR1 KGHSH, CDR2 LQKENI. V was trimmed by 0 bases and J by 5 bases, leaving 18 bases between them. As DNA, the CDR3 is TGTGCCAGCTCACCACCCTCCCCCCGGACTCGGGAAGATACGCAGTATTTT. Protein: CASSPPSPRTREDTQYF.

This rearrangement joins TRBV27 to TRBJ2-7, with 9 bases aligning to TRBD1. With 5 bases clipped from V and 6 bases from J, the junction kept 2 bases outside the gene matches. Germline-derived CDR1 and CDR2 are MNHEY and SMNVEV (reference sequence). The CDR3 extends over 12 amino acids. CDR3 sequence: CASSPTGGEQYF. CDR3 sequence (DNA): TGTGCCAGCAGTCCGACAGGGGGCGAGCAGTACTTC.

This chain links TRBV9 with TRBJ2-3; no clear D. The CDR3 sequence is 12 residues long. Trimming shortened V by 1 base and J by 5 bases, and 5 bases separated the two germline ends. Germline V gene data show CDR1 as SGDLS and CDR2 as YYNGEE. The chain's CDR3 is CASSVTKDTQYF. The DNA of the CDR3 is TGTGCCAGCAGCGTAACTAAAGATACGCAGTATTTT.

This chain connects TRBV9 to TRBJ2-7; 8 bases are a match to TRBD1. The CDR3 has 17 residues. V gave up 0 bases and J gave up 7 bases; unmatched junction bases: 15. Germline CDR1 is SGDLS and CDR2 is YYNGEE. The CDR3 loop is CASSVAPRDRSLGEQYF. The CDR3 DNA follows: TGTGCCAGCAGCGTAGCCCCAAGGGACAGGTCCTTGGGGGAGCAGTACTTC.

This clone was detected only once. As DNA, the CDR3 is TGCGCCAGCAGCCTAACTTTTCCCCGTTCCGAAACTCCCACCGGGGAGCTGTTTTTT. Translated: CASSLTFPRSETPTGELFF. This rearrangement joins TRBV5-1 to TRBJ2-2, with D unresolved. V lost 4 bases to trimming and J lost 4 bases, with 26 bases between them. Looked up from germline, CDR1 is SGHRS and CDR2 is YFSETQ. The CDR3 is 19 residues long.

V is TRBV19 and J is TRBJ2-4; D ambiguous. The CDR3 is 17 amino acids. V was pared by 5 bases and J by 0 bases, with 17 bases between. Germline CDR1 LNHDA, CDR2 SQIVND (reference sequence). CDR3 DNA: TGTGCCAGTAGTCCCCGAGGCCTCCGGCTAGCCAAAAACATTCAGTACTTC. It translates to CASSPRGLRLAKNIQYF.

This chain uses TRBV29-1 with TRBJ1-1; possible D gene TRBD1, 5 bases. The germline V gene encodes CDR1 SQVTM and CDR2 ANQGSEA. The CDR3 has 14 residues. The germline V and J ends were trimmed by 4 bases and 0 bases, with 12 bases remaining between them. The CDR3 DNA sequence: TGCAGCGTTGGGAAGAAGGGGCTGAACACTGAAGCTTTCTTT. As protein: CSVGKKGLNTEAFF.